One sample yielded the 3 T cell receptor beta chains listed below, sequenced in a study of blood T cell repertoires in COVID-19. Using immunoSEQ multiplex PCR, the repertoire was profiled, and TCRdb retains in-frame clones only, with some absent. The table lists approximately 300,000 clones, 85% to 90% of them singletons. The sequenced sample was peripheral blood. These receptors all come from a woman in her forties with acute or convalescent COVID-19.

The chain has TRBV7-2 and TRBJ1-4, with a weak D call TRBD1 (5 bases). The V gene's germline CDR1 is SGHTA and CDR2 FQGNSA. V was pared by 5 bases and J by 6 bases, with 22 bases between. The CDR3 is made up of 17 amino acids. CDR3 coding DNA: TGTGCCAGCAGCACTGCAGGCGGTCCAGGGTCATATGAAAAACTGTTTTTT. It yields the protein CASSTAGGPGSYEKLFF.

This sequence joins TRBV30 and TRBJ1-3; no reliable D call. With 0 bases removed from V and 0 bases from J, the gap between germline ends came to 9 bases. Germline CDR1 and CDR2: GTSNPN and SVGIG (reference sequence). The CDR3 totals 15 residues. The CDR3 nucleotides are TGTGCCTGGAGTGTGGGTTGGAGCTCTGGAAACACCATATATTTT. The encoded protein is CAWSVGWSSGNTIYF.

The chain couples TRBV19 to TRBJ1-5; D remains unclear. Germline V gives CDR1 LNHDA, CDR2 SQIVND (reference sequence). The length of the CDR3 is 15 residues. Trimming removed 8 bases at V and 4 bases at J, with 18 bases between. In DNA, the CDR3 is TGTGCCAGTGTGTCAGGCGCCTTAAGAAATCAGCCCCAGCATTTT. It codes for CASVSGALRNQPQHF.